These 27 T cell receptor beta chains originate from one sample sequenced in a study of OX40 agonist ivuxolimab in advanced cancers. Libraries were prepared through the immunoSEQ multiplex PCR assay. This immuneACCESS table, as held by TCRdb, lists in-frame sequences with V and J called but not all clones. Of the missing ones, under half trace to an unresolved V gene in checked studies; the others have no known cause. A total of 85,000 to 100,000 clones appear in this sample, around 90% of them only once. The ten largest account for 0.7% to 0.9% of the sample. The material was CD4+ or CD8+ T cells sorted from blood, obtained in a trial of the OX40 agonist ivuxolimab. The receptors shown here come from an adult with an advanced solid tumor such as melanoma, head and neck, liver or kidney cancer.

The chain is built from TRBV6-5 and TRBJ1-5, with D tentatively TRBD1 (6 bases). The CDR3 has 14 residues. Germline V gene lookup returns CDR1 MNHEY and CDR2 SVGAGI. The ends were cut back, 6 bases at V and 5 bases at J, with 14 bases in the middle. The CDR3 spells CASRTNRADQPQHF. CDR3 sequence (DNA): TGTGCCAGCAGGACAAACAGGGCCGATCAGCCCCAGCATTTT.

The rearrangement joins TRBV30 to TRBJ1-5, with 7 bases that match TRBD1. Germline lookup yields CDR1 GTSNPN and CDR2 SVGIG (reference sequence). J was trimmed by 2 bases and V by 5 bases; bases with no gene match: 6. This CDR3 is 14 amino acids long. The CDR3 nucleotides read TGTGCCTGGTCCCGACAGGGCGGCAATCAGCCCCAGCATTTT. Residues: CAWSRQGGNQPQHF.

The chain is built from TRBV4-1 and TRBJ1-3; D not certain. This CDR3 comprises 16 residues. Trimming pared 3 bases from V and 0 bases from J, leaving 12 bases between. Germline-derived CDR1 and CDR2 are MGHRA and YSYEKL. The CDR3 is CASSQEDTYSGNTIYF. CDR3 in DNA: TGCGCCAGCAGCCAGGAAGACACTTACTCTGGAAACACCATATATTTT.

J is TRBJ1-1 and V is TRBV25-1; 7 bases align to TRBD1. V lost 7 bases, J lost 5 bases, and 7 bases stayed unmatched. The CDR3 consists of 13 residues. Germline V lookup: CDR1 MGHDK, CDR2 SYGVNS. Written as DNA, the CDR3 is TGTGCCAGCATGGAGACAGGGTGGACTGAAGCTTTCTTT. It yields the protein CASMETGWTEAFF.

This chain links TRBV30 with TRBJ1-6; 7 bases agree with TRBD1. The V segment lost 2 bases and the J segment 9 bases; nucleotides outside the gene matches: 7. Germline values: CDR1 GTSNPN, CDR2 SVGIG (reference sequence). This CDR3 comprises 14 residues. As DNA, the CDR3 is TGTGCCTGGAGTAGGGTAGGGGGCCGTTCACCCCTCCACTTT. Its protein is CAWSRVGGRSPLHF.

The rearrangement joins TRBV7-9 to TRBJ2-7, with D possibly TRBD1 on 6 matching bases. V lost 1 base to trimming and J lost 3 bases, with 10 bases between them. This CDR3 has 14 amino acids. Germline CDR1 is SEHNR and CDR2 is FQNEAQ (reference sequence). The CDR3 sequence: CASSLEGHNYEQYF. The CDR3 DNA reads as TGTGCCAGCAGCTTAGAGGGACACAACTACGAGCAGTACTTC. The full variable domain, in which reference TRBV7-9 and TRBJ2-7 provide the parts outside the CDR3, is DTGVSQNPRHKITKRGQNVTFRCDPISEHNRLYWYRQTLGQGPEFLTYFQNEAQLEKSRLLSDRFSAERPKGSFSTLEIQRTEQGDSAMYLCASSLEGHNYEQYFGPGTRLTVT.

This chain links TRBV5-1 with TRBJ2-1; 10 bases map to TRBD2. Trimming took 4 bases from V and 5 from J; bases not matched to a gene: 15. The CDR3 totals 18 residues. In germline, CDR1 is SGHRS, CDR2 YFSETQ. CDR3 DNA: TGCGCCAGCAGCCCGCTAGCGGGGGCCGACGCCGGAAACAATGAGCAGTTCTTC. Protein product: CASSPLAGADAGNNEQFF.

The chain has TRBV7-2 and TRBJ1-4; possibly TRBD1 for D (5 bases). The CDR3 extends over 16 amino acids. V lost 1 base and J 4 bases, leaving 13 bases between the germline ends. CDR1 and CDR2 (germline): SGHTA, FQGNSA. The CDR3 DNA reads TGTGCCAGCAGCTTAGTCGGGGCAGCCAATAATGAAAAACTGTTTTTT. Its protein product is CASSLVGAANNEKLFF.

In this sample, this clone turned up once. V usage is TRBV9 and J usage is TRBJ2-7; 10 positions agree with TRBD1. This CDR3 region has 15 residues. V shed 0 bases, J shed 2 bases, and the junction held 2 bases outside the gene matches. The germline CDR1 and CDR2 sequences are SGDLS and YYNGEE. The CDR3: CASSVAGQGTYEQYF. CDR3 nucleotides: TGTGCCAGCAGCGTAGCGGGACAGGGGACCTACGAGCAGTACTTC.

The V and J genes are TRBV7-9 and TRBJ2-1; perhaps TRBD2 as D (5 bases). The V gene's germline CDR1 is SEHNR and CDR2 FQNEAQ (reference sequence). V was pared by 5 bases and J by 4 bases, with 15 bases between. CDR3 size: 15 residues. CDR3 sequence (DNA): TGTGCCAGCAGCCCTCTAGCCACTTCTTACAATGAGCAGTTCTTC. It is translated as CASSPLATSYNEQFF.

This clone was detected a few times. The chain links TRBV7-9 to TRBJ1-2, with unresolved D. V shed 5 bases and J shed 7 bases, with 20 bases lying between them. This CDR3 has 15 residues. Germline lookup yields CDR1 SEHNR and CDR2 FQNEAQ (reference sequence). CDR3: CASSPLEGKRVGYTF. In DNA form, the CDR3 reads TGTGCCAGCAGCCCTCTTGAGGGCAAAAGGGTTGGCTACACCTTC.

This sequence joins TRBV11-2 and TRBJ2-7, with D tentatively TRBD1 (5 bases). V gave up 1 base and J gave up 5 bases, with 12 bases separating them. Germline CDR1 is SGHAT and CDR2 is FQNNGV. The CDR3 extends over 14 amino acids. This CDR3 reads CASSLAGREDEQYF. In nucleotides, the CDR3 is TGTGCCAGCAGCTTAGCGGGCAGGGAAGACGAGCAGTACTTC.

This clone was detected a few times. V usage is TRBV7-2 and J usage is TRBJ2-1; no clear D. There are 15 residues in the CDR3. V lost 5 bases, J lost 0 bases, and 11 bases lay in between. Per the germline V gene, CDR1 is SGHTA and CDR2 is FQGNSA. The CDR3 region is CASSQTGISYNEQFF. CDR3 sequence (DNA): TGTGCCAGCAGCCAAACTGGGATCTCCTACAATGAGCAGTTCTTC. Drawing the rest from reference TRBV7-2 and TRBJ2-1, the complete variable domain is GAGVSQSPSNKVTEKGKDVELRCDPISGHTALYWYRQSLGQGLEFLIYFQGNSAPDKSGLPSDRFSAERTGGSVSTLTIQRTQQEDSAVYLCASSQTGISYNEQFFGPGTRLTVL.

This chain uses TRBV30 with TRBJ1-4, with D possibly matching TRBD1 (5 bases). The CDR3 covers 14 residues. Germline values: CDR1 GTSNPN, CDR2 SVGIG (reference sequence). The V gene lost 1 base and the J gene lost 7 bases, with 13 bases spanning the gap. For the CDR3, the DNA is TGTGCCTGGAGTGCGACTCAGGGAGGTGAAAAACTGTTTTTT. It is translated as CAWSATQGGEKLFF.

In this sample, this clone turned up once. This sequence joins TRBV11-1 and TRBJ2-5; 8 positions agree with TRBD1. Per the germline V gene, CDR1 is SGHAT and CDR2 is FQDESV (reference sequence). This CDR3 has 17 residues. The V gene end was trimmed by 4 bases and the J gene end by 5 bases; junction bases not matched to a gene: 15. In DNA form, the CDR3 reads TGTGCCAGCAGCTACCTGACAGGGGTGGCGGGCGGGGAGACCCAGTACTTC. Its translation: CASSYLTGVAGGETQYF.

The chain recombines TRBV5-1 with TRBJ2-1; 15 bases match TRBD2. J was trimmed by 7 bases and V by 4 bases; bases with no gene match: 6. From germline, CDR1 is SGHRS and CDR2 YFSETQ. This CDR3 is 16 amino acids long. The chain's CDR3 is CASSVGLAGGQNEQFF. DNA for the CDR3: TGCGCCAGCAGCGTCGGACTAGCGGGGGGGCAAAATGAGCAGTTCTTC.

The chain carries TRBV28 and TRBJ1-3; D not resolved. Trimming took 11 bases from V and 3 from J, leaving 20 bases between them. Germline CDR1 and CDR2: MDHEN and SYDVKM. CDR3 length equals 15 residues. The CDR3 loop is CAAMGGVESGNTIYF. The CDR3 nucleotides read TGTGCCGCAATGGGCGGAGTCGAAAGTGGAAACACCATATATTTT.

The V and J genes are TRBV7-2 and TRBJ2-2; 7 bases map to TRBD1. V trimming: 5 bases; J trimming: 5 bases; junction bases outside the gene matches: 8. Germline CDR1 is SGHTA and CDR2 is FQGNSA. The CDR3 length is 15 residues. CDR3 bases: TGTGCCAGCAGCCCCGGACAGGAGGAGACCGGGGAGCTGTTTTTT. Protein sequence: CASSPGQEETGELFF.

The chain couples TRBV29-1 to TRBJ2-5; D unclear. CDR3 size: 10 residues. Trimming left V 4 bases short and J 6 bases short, with 6 bases between. The germline gives CDR1 SQVTM, CDR2 ANQGSEA. The CDR3 DNA sequence: TGCAGCGTTGTTGAGCAGACCCAGTACTTC. Translated, it gives CSVVEQTQYF. The whole variable domain, remainder taken from reference TRBV29-1 and TRBJ2-5, is SAVISQKPSRDICQRGTSLTIQCQVDSQVTMMFWYRQQPGQSLTLIATANQGSEATYESGFVIDKFPISRPNLTFSTLTVSNMSPEDSSIYLCSVVEQTQYFGPGTRLLVL.

The chain combines TRBV28 with TRBJ1-6; possible D gene TRBD1, 6 bases. CDR1 is MDHEN, CDR2 SYDVKM, per germline. The CDR3 has 14 amino acids. V was trimmed by 5 bases and J by 9 bases, leaving 14 bases between them. CDR3 loop: CASSPQDRTSPLHF. CDR3 in DNA: TGTGCCAGCAGTCCACAGGACAGAACTTCACCCCTCCACTTT.

The chain carries TRBV5-1 and TRBJ1-2, with a tentative D call TRBD1 (6 bases). The CDR3 runs 16 residues. Germline V gene data show CDR1 as SGHRS and CDR2 as YFSETQ. The V end lost 0 bases, the J end lost 7 bases, and 19 bases lay between the germline ends. The CDR3 DNA sequence: TGCGCCAGCAGCTTGGGTGACAGGTTAAGAGAAGGTGGCTACACCTTC. Protein product: CASSLGDRLREGGYTF.

This clone was counted between two and nine times. The gene calls are TRBV4-1 and TRBJ2-2; no clear D. The V gene lost 1 base and the J gene lost 4 bases, with 4 bases spanning the gap. The CDR3 contains 13 residues. Germline V CDR1 and CDR2: MGHRA, YSYEKL. DNA for the CDR3: TGCGCCAGCAGCCAAGTACTCACCGGGGAGCTGTTTTTT. Translating it yields CASSQVLTGELFF.

This chain connects TRBV6-5 to TRBJ2-2, with D uncertain. In germline, CDR1 is MNHEY, CDR2 SVGAGI. This CDR3 region has 14 residues. Between the trimmed V and J ends, which lost 2 bases and 3 bases, there was a span of 7 bases. Written as DNA, the CDR3 is TGTGCCAGCAGTTACGCACAGTACACCGGGGAGCTGTTTTTT. Translation gives CASSYAQYTGELFF.

The V gene is TRBV10-1, the J gene TRBJ2-7; tentatively, D is TRBD2 (7 bases). This CDR3 spans 14 amino acids. Germline V gene data show CDR1 as WNHNN and CDR2 as SYGVQD (reference sequence). V lost 4 bases to trimming and J lost 3 bases, with 13 bases between them. The CDR3, as DNA: TGCGCCAGCAGTGGGGGGGGACACAACTACGAGCAGTACTTC. As protein: CASSGGGHNYEQYF.

This clone was seen more than once but under ten times. The V call is TRBV6-6, the J call TRBJ2-7; 9 bases are shared with TRBD2. V lost 7 bases, J lost 2 bases, and 6 bases stayed unmatched. The CDR3 loop spans 14 amino acids. Germline-derived CDR1 and CDR2 are MNHNY and SVGAGI (reference sequence). The CDR3 region is CASTHTSGPYEQYF. The CDR3 bases are TGTGCCAGCACCCATACTAGCGGGCCCTACGAGCAGTACTTC.

The table lists this clone with a count of one. V usage is TRBV5-1 and J usage is TRBJ2-1, with 9 bases aligning to TRBD1. The CDR3 contains 15 residues. Germline CDR1 SGHRS, CDR2 YFSETQ. J gave up 7 bases and V 0 bases, and 5 bases lay outside the gene matches. CDR3 DNA sequence: TGCGCCAGCAGCTTGGAGGGGACAGGGTTGAATGAGCAGTTCTTC. It codes for CASSLEGTGLNEQFF.

This chain joins TRBV6-6 and TRBJ1-2, with D possibly being TRBD1 (6 bases). V lost 11 bases and J lost 5, with 12 bases in between. Germline CDR1 and CDR2: MNHNY and SVGAGI (reference sequence). This CDR3 contains 11 residues. The CDR3 DNA sequence: TGTGCCCTTGGGGGCGGATATGGCTACACCTTC. It encodes CALGGGYGYTF.